Sequencing of this TCR beta chain was carried out in a study of blood T cell repertoires in COVID-19. At the level of the study: Samples representing acute and convalescent COVID-19 were sourced from the United States, Italy and Spain. In each case, the material was cDNA or gDNA derived from T cells, B-cell-depleted T cells, or PBMCs.

V gave up 5 bases and J gave up 8 bases, with 18 bases separating them. The CDR3 has 14 residues. CDR1 SEHNR and CDR2 FQNEAQ come from the germline V gene (reference sequence). Per the authors' pipeline: From reference gene primer amplification, estimates of nucleated cell counts were derived. Assay used: immunoSEQ multiplex PCR; TCRdb lists only in-frame clones, some missing. V, J and clone size derive from that table, while D and trimming were established from the DNA sequence. Counted here are around 6,700 clones, nearly 90% occurring once; the ten biggest clones make up more than 20%. This receptor was taken from a human donor in a cohort sampled during active COVID-19. The genes are TRBV7-9 and TRBJ1-2; D might be TRBD1 (6 bases). Sample: peripheral blood. The CDR3 reads CASSPEGGGDGYTF. Written as DNA, the CDR3 is TGTGCCAGCAGCCCTGAGGGGGGGGGTGACGGCTACACCTTC.